One sample yielded the 11 T cell receptor beta chains listed below, sequenced in a study of T cell changes during pregnancy in multiple sclerosis. Method: immunoSEQ multiplex PCR; TCRdb's copy keeps in-frame clones and lacks some. The table has more than 90,000 clones, about 92% seen once; the top ten hold less than 2%. The sequencing here drew on peripheral blood, taken in the first trimester of pregnancy. All receptors derive from a female donor with multiple sclerosis, enrolled in a pregnancy study.

The DNA of the CDR3 is TGTGCCAGCAGCCTGACGGACAGGATTTTGGAGACCCAGTACTTC. Its translation: CASSLTDRILETQYF. The V call is TRBV5-6, the J call TRBJ2-5, with 7 bases lining up with TRBD1. V lost 4 bases, J lost 5 bases, and 11 bases stayed unmatched. Per the germline V gene, CDR1 is SGHDT and CDR2 is YYEEEE. The CDR3 is 15 amino acids.

The chain joins TRBV19 to TRBJ2-5; 12 bases agree with TRBD2. The J segment lost 5 bases and the V segment lost 5 bases, leaving 12 bases of the junction unmatched. Germline V gene sequence: CDR1 LNHDA, CDR2 SQIVND (reference sequence). The CDR3 covers 17 residues. The CDR3 reads CASSLRLLAGGIETQYF. DNA for the CDR3: TGTGCCAGTAGTCTCCGTTTGCTAGCGGGAGGGATCGAGACCCAGTACTTC.

The rearrangement links TRBV19 to TRBJ1-4; 7 bases match TRBD1. The CDR3 spans 13 residues. In germline, CDR1 is LNHDA, CDR2 SQIVND (reference sequence). V lost 6 bases to trimming and J lost 8 bases; unmatched junction nucleotides: 6. CDR3 residues: CASRQGLGEKLFF. The CDR3 region has the DNA TGTGCCAGTAGACAGGGGTTAGGAGAAAAACTGTTTTTT.

V and J are TRBV5-1 and TRBJ2-1; 10 bases align to TRBD2. Germline assignment: CDR1 SGHRS and CDR2 YFSETQ. V gave up 0 bases and J gave up 3 bases; unmatched junction bases: 6. The CDR3 contains 17 residues. The CDR3 nucleotides are TGCGCCAGCAGCTTGGGAACTAGCGGGACAGGCTACAATGAGCAGTTCTTC. Translating gives CASSLGTSGTGYNEQFF. The complete variable domain, with remaining parts taken from reference TRBV5-1 and TRBJ2-1, reads KAGVTQTPRYLIKTRGQQVTLSCSPISGHRSVSWYQQTPGQGLQFLFEYFSETQRNKGNFPGRFSGRQFSNSRSEMNVSTLELGDSALYLCASSLGTSGTGYNEQFFGPGTRLTVL.

The rearrangement joins TRBV7-9 to TRBJ2-1, with a possible D match to TRBD1 (6 bases). Germline values: CDR1 SEHNR, CDR2 FQNEAQ (reference sequence). Trimming pared 5 bases from V and 4 bases from J, leaving 15 bases between. This CDR3 comprises 15 residues. The CDR3 coding sequence is TGTGCCAGCAGCACTCAGGGGCGACAATACAATGAGCAGTTCTTC. Translation: CASSTQGRQYNEQFF.

This clone appeared once. The DNA of the CDR3 is TGCGCCAGCAGCCCCAGGGAGAACACTGAAGCTTTCTTT. Its translation is CASSPRENTEAFF. This rearrangement joins TRBV5-1 to TRBJ1-1, with a weak D call TRBD1 (5 bases). Germline CDR1 SGHRS, CDR2 YFSETQ. The CDR3 is 13 residues long. V lost 4 bases, J lost 1 base, and 8 bases lay in between.

The chain is built from TRBV29-1 and TRBJ1-2; 10 nucleotides align to TRBD1. Germline V gene lookup returns CDR1 SQVTM and CDR2 ANQGSEA. The J segment lost 8 bases and the V segment lost 6 bases, leaving 15 bases of the junction unmatched. The CDR3 runs to 15 residues. The CDR3 here is CSVTRLDRGNLGYTF. CDR3 DNA: TGCAGCGTAACCCGTTTGGACAGGGGGAATTTGGGCTACACCTTC.

The gene calls are TRBV5-1 and TRBJ2-7, with D possibly being TRBD2 (6 bases). V shed 2 bases and J shed 2 bases, with 26 bases lying between them. This CDR3 is 19 amino acids long. Germline CDR1 reads SGHRS; CDR2 reads YFSETQ. The CDR3 DNA is TGCGCCAGCAGCTTCCCCACAACCCCCGTTAGCGGTCGAACCTACGAGCAGTACTTC. This encodes CASSFPTTPVSGRTYEQYF. Full variable domain (remainder filled in from reference TRBV5-1 and TRBJ2-7): KAGVTQTPRYLIKTRGQQVTLSCSPISGHRSVSWYQQTPGQGLQFLFEYFSETQRNKGNFPGRFSGRQFSNSRSEMNVSTLELGDSALYLCASSFPTTPVSGRTYEQYFGPGTRLTVT.

This clone was observed a few times. CDR3 sequence: CASSETGQSGNTIYF. The CDR3 DNA is TGTGCCAGTAGCGAAACGGGACAGTCTGGAAACACCATATATTTT. This chain connects TRBV19 to TRBJ1-3; TRBD1 matches 7 bases. CDR3 length equals 15 residues. The germline V gene has CDR1 LNHDA and CDR2 SQIVND (reference sequence). The V and J ends lost 6 bases and 1 base, in that order; junction bases with no gene match: 6.

The chain joins TRBV5-1 to TRBJ2-5; D is perhaps TRBD2 (6 bases). The V gene lost 3 bases and the J gene lost 5 bases, with 8 bases spanning the gap. The CDR3 is made up of 12 amino acids. Germline V gene data show CDR1 as SGHRS and CDR2 as YFSETQ. The CDR3 DNA reads TGCGCCAGCAGCTACAGCGGGGAGACCCAGTACTTC. Protein: CASSYSGETQYF.

V and J are TRBV7-9 and TRBJ2-3; D is possibly TRBD2 (5 bases). CDR1 is SEHNR and CDR2 is FQNEAQ in the germline V gene (reference sequence). Trimming stripped 3 bases from V and 2 bases from J, with 9 bases between. The CDR3 spans 14 residues. In DNA form, the CDR3 reads TGTGCCAGCAGCTTTGTGGGAGCCACAGATACGCAGTATTTT. It encodes CASSFVGATDTQYF.